This TCR beta chain was identified during a study of T cell changes during pregnancy in multiple sclerosis. The table came from immunoSEQ multiplex PCR; TCRdb's copy has only in-frame clones and leaves some out. This table holds some 100,000 clones, 75% to 95% found once. Germline CDR1 MRHNA, CDR2 SNTAGT. V was pared by 3 bases and J by 7 bases, with 10 bases between. The CDR3 is 13 amino acids. The clonotype originates from a female donor with multiple sclerosis, enrolled in a pregnancy study. Sequences were derived from peripheral blood, sampled in the second trimester of pregnancy. This chain joins TRBV6-4 and TRBJ1-5, with unresolved D. CDR3 sequence (DNA): TGTGCCAGCAGTGAGGGAGTAGGGCAGCCCCAGCATTTT. It codes for CASSEGVGQPQHF.